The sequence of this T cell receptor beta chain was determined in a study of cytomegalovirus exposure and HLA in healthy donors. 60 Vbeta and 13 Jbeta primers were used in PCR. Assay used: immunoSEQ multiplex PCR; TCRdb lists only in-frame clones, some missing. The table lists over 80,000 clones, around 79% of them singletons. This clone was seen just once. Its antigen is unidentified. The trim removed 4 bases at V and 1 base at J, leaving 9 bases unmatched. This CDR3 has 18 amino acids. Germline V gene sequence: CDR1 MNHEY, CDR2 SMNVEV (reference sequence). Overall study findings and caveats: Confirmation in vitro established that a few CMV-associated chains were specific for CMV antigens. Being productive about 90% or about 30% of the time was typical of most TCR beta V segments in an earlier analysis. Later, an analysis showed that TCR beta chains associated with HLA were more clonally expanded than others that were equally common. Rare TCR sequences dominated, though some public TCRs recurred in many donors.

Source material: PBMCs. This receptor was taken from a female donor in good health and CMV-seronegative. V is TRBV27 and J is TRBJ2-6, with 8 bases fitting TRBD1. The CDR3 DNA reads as TGTGCCAGCAGTTCACGAATGACAGGGGAGTCTGGGGCCAACGTCCTGACTTTC. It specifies CASSSRMTGESGANVLTF.